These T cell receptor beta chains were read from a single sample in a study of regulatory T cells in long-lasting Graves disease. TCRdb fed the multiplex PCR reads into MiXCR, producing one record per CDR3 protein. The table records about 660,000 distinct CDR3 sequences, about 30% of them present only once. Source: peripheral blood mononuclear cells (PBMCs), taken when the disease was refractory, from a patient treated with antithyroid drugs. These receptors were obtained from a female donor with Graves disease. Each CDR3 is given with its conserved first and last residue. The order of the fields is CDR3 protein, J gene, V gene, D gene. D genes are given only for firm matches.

CDR3: CSATTGAREQYF
J: TRBJ2-7
V: TRBV20-1
D: TRBD1

CDR3: CASSNPGQGNNSPLHF
J: TRBJ1-6
V: TRBV28
D: TRBD1

CDR3: CARYRLNTEAFF
J: TRBJ1-1
V: TRBV2
D: .

CDR3: CSARKTASGANVLTF
J: TRBJ2-6
V: TRBV20-1
D: .

CDR3: CATSRDLEPYNEQYF
J: TRBJ2-7
V: TRBV15
D: .

CDR3: CSVVLAEEAFF
J: TRBJ1-1
V: TRBV29-1
D: .

CDR3: CASSLDGAGDTEAFF
J: TRBJ1-1
V: TRBV5-1
D: .

CDR3: CASSLGYSGYTEAFF
J: TRBJ1-1
V: TRBV11-2
D: .

CDR3: CATSREEAGGRFGYEQYF
J: TRBJ2-7
V: TRBV15
D: TRBD2

CDR3: CASSRDRAVTGELFF
J: TRBJ2-2
V: TRBV5-1
D: TRBD1

CDR3: CASGPGTLGNGYTF
J: TRBJ1-2
V: TRBV12-5
D: .

CDR3: CASSSHLGNSGQPQHF
J: TRBJ1-5
V: TRBV28
D: .

CDR3: CASSPPRENTIYF
J: TRBJ1-3
V: TRBV28
D: .

CDR3: CASSSPGTGGFYEQYF
J: TRBJ2-7
V: TRBV11-2
D: TRBD1

CDR3: CASSLVPPNSNQPQHF
J: TRBJ1-5
V: TRBV12-3/TRBV12-4
D: .

CDR3: CASSLGPGTGVTGELFF
J: TRBJ2-2
V: TRBV27
D: TRBD1

CDR3: CASSLRRTGGSYEQYF
J: TRBJ2-7
V: TRBV28
D: TRBD1

CDR3: CASSLDLATNTGELFF
J: TRBJ2-2
V: TRBV7-9
D: .

CDR3: CASRRTGGNGGNQPQHF
J: TRBJ1-5
V: TRBV6-1
D: TRBD1

CDR3: CASSLVVRAWADGYTF
J: TRBJ1-2
V: TRBV28
D: .

CDR3: CASSLALIIVHGASNQPQHF
J: TRBJ1-5
V: TRBV7-4
D: .

CDR3: CASSDIQGRIDTQYF
J: TRBJ2-3
V: TRBV7-6
D: TRBD1

CDR3: CASSYSTVSSPLHF
J: TRBJ1-6
V: TRBV6-2/TRBV6-3
D: .

CDR3: CASSPWTGRGTEAFF
J: TRBJ1-1
V: TRBV5-1
D: TRBD1

CDR3: CASSYGPPGQVKQYF
J: TRBJ2-7
V: TRBV6-5
D: TRBD1

CDR3: CSVWGGDSKVETQYF
J: TRBJ2-5
V: TRBV29-1
D: .

CDR3: CSARKTDEAFF
J: TRBJ1-1
V: TRBV20-1
D: .

CDR3: CASSLRYPVSTEAFF
J: TRBJ1-1
V: TRBV5-6
D: .

CDR3: CSAKGLAYKTQYF
J: TRBJ2-5
V: TRBV20-1
D: TRBD2

CDR3: CASSENPAGGYEQYF
J: TRBJ2-7
V: TRBV28
D: TRBD2

CDR3: CASSWTSLDQPQHF
J: TRBJ1-5
V: TRBV12-3/TRBV12-4
D: .

CDR3: CASTTELASQETQYF
J: TRBJ2-5
V: TRBV10-2
D: .

CDR3: CASSKDRVAQYF
J: TRBJ2-5
V: TRBV12-3/TRBV12-4
D: .

CDR3: CSARDPRNTGELFF
J: TRBJ2-2
V: TRBV20-1
D: .

CDR3: CASSMGENTEAFF
J: TRBJ1-1
V: TRBV19
D: .

CDR3: CAQLNTEAFF
J: TRBJ1-1
V: TRBV30
D: .

CDR3: CASSDTGTTLYEQYF
J: TRBJ2-7
V: TRBV5-4
D: TRBD2